The rows below give T cell receptor beta chains drawn from one sample of a study of cytomegalovirus exposure and HLA in healthy donors. The assay was immunoSEQ multiplex PCR, and TCRdb's table has in-frame clones only and misses some. The sample gives under 35,000 clones, roughly 60% of which show up once; about a fifth is in the top ten. The sequencing input was PBMCs. The source is a man between 50 and 59 years old in good health and CMV-seropositive. CDR3s include the opening cysteine and the closing phenylalanine or tryptophan. D genes are given only for firm matches. For some rows the clone size is stated as once, few or many, or as a class when expanded; others skip it.

.	TRBD2	TRBJ2-3	TRBV29-1	TGCAGCGTAGCCGGACTAGCGGGAGAGCAGGATACGCAGTATTTT	CSVAGLAGEQDTQYF
.	.	TRBJ1-5	TRBV6-5	TGTGCCAGCAGTTCAGCGCAGCCAGGGAATCAGCCCCAGCATTTT	CASSSAQPGNQPQHF
.	.	TRBJ2-7	TRBV19	TGTGCCAGTAGTAGTGGCGGTTTAGGGGGCTACGAGCAGTACTTC	CASSSGGLGGYEQYF
few	TRBD2	TRBJ2-1	TRBV6-6	TGTGCCAGCAGTTACCCCGGGACTAGCGGGTCCAGGGAGCAGTTCTTC	CASSYPGTSGSREQFF
.	.	TRBJ1-2	TRBV5-1	TGCGCCAGCAGCTTGGAGTCGACAGCCTATGGCTACACCTTC	CASSLESTAYGYTF
.	.	TRBJ1-2	TRBV6-5	TGTGCCAGCACCCAGGGCTCCGGCTATGGCTACACCTTC	CASTQGSGYGYTF
.	.	TRBJ1-5	TRBV10-3	TGTGCCATCAGTGATAACCAGGGGAATCAGCCCCAGCATTTT	CAISDNQGNQPQHF
few	.	TRBJ1-5	TRBV6-5	TGTGCCAGCAGGGCAAACAGAAATCAGCCCCAGCATTTT	CASRANRNQPQHF
.	.	TRBJ1-5	TRBV6-5	TGTGCCAGCAGTTACGGAGGTGGTCAGCCCCAGCATTTT	CASSYGGGQPQHF
.	TRBD1	TRBJ1-5	TRBV28	TGTGCCAGCAGTCCGGGGGACAGGGAAGAGAATCAGCCCCAGCATTTT	CASSPGDREENQPQHF
few	.	TRBJ2-1	TRBV5-4	TGTGCCAGCAGCTTGGACCGGAATGAGCAGTTCTTC	CASSLDRNEQFF
.	TRBD1	TRBJ2-2	TRBV29-1	TGCAGCGTTGGACAGGGGGCAGGTTACGGGGAGCTGTTTTTT	CSVGQGAGYGELFF
.	.	TRBJ1-6	TRBV30	TGTGCCTGGAGTGCTGGGGCGCCCTATAATTCACCCCTCCACTTT	CAWSAGAPYNSPLHF
.	.	TRBJ1-2	TRBV18	TGTGCCAGCTCCCAGATGTCGAAGCGGGAGACGGGTGGCTACACCTTC	CASSQMSKRETGGYTF
.	TRBD2	TRBJ2-4	TRBV30	TGTGCCGCAAAACCGGGACTAGCGGGAGTAGCCAAAAACATTCAGTACTTC	CAAKPGLAGVAKNIQYF
.	.	TRBJ1-5	TRBV2	TGTGCCAGCAGCCGGCAGGGAGGCGGTCAGCCCCAGCATTTT	CASSRQGGGQPQHF
once	.	TRBJ2-1	TRBV13	TGTGCCACCGGAGGGCCGAATGAGCAGTTCTTC	CATGGPNEQFF
.	TRBD2	TRBJ2-5	TRBV30	TGTGCCTGGGGAATGGAAACTGGGGGGGCCCAGTACTTC	CAWGMETGGAQYF
.	.	TRBJ2-1	TRBV7-2	TGTGCCAGCAGCCCCCTTAGTGAGCAGTTCTTC	CASSPLSEQFF
.	.	TRBJ1-2	TRBV6-4	TGTGCCACCGGTAGGGGTGGCTACACCTTC	CATGRGGYTF
.	.	TRBJ1-4	TRBV29-1	TGCAGCGCTGAAGGGGGGGGTGAAAAACTGTTTTTT	CSAEGGGEKLFF
.	.	TRBJ2-5	TRBV7-3	TGTGCCAGCAGCTCGGTCCAGTACTTC	CASSSVQYF
.	TRBD1	TRBJ1-4	TRBV6-6	TGTGCCAGCAGGGCAGGGGGTCTTAATGAAAAACTGTTTTTT	CASRAGGLNEKLFF
.	.	TRBJ2-7	TRBV6-5	TGTGCCAGCAGTTACTCTTATCCAGTCAACGAGCAGTACTTC	CASSYSYPVNEQYF
few	.	TRBJ1-1	TRBV5-1	TGCGCCAGCAGCTACCAACAACTGAACACTGAAGCTTTCTTT	CASSYQQLNTEAFF
.	TRBD2	TRBJ2-3	TRBV28	TGTGCCAGCAGCCCCCTGGCTAGCGGGTACCCAGATACGCAGTATTTT	CASSPLASGYPDTQYF
.	.	TRBJ1-5	TRBV9	TGTGCCAGCAGCGAACAGGGTAGAGGGGAGCCCCAGCATTTT	CASSEQGRGEPQHF